Each of the 32 T cell receptor beta chains below was sequenced from the same sample in a study of CXCR3-negative and CXCR3-positive naive CD8 T cells. UMI labels and 5' RACE were used to prepare the TRB cDNA libraries. Reprocessing the 5' RACE reads, TCRdb reports a single entry for every CDR3 protein and omits DNA. The sample holds some 50,000 distinct CDR3 sequences. The sequencing input was naive CXCR3- CD8+ T cells from blood. As to subset: CD45RO-CCR7+CD27+CD95- naive CD8+ T cells lacking CXCR3 (TNR3-). These receptors all stem from a human donor in good health. Some clones in this sample may be carry-over from other donors' samples.

The gene calls are TRBV5-8 and TRBJ2-7; TCRdb returns TRBD2, unconfirmable since there is no DNA. CDR1 and CDR2 from the germline V gene are SGHTS and YDEGEE. The CDR3 consists of 15 residues. This CDR3 reads CASSLAGTSSYEQYF.

The rearrangement uses TRBV7-8 and TRBJ2-2. Germline CDR1 and CDR2: SGHVS and FQNEAQ. The CDR3 has 13 amino acids. This CDR3 is CASSLTLTGELFF.

The rearrangement joins TRBV28 to TRBJ2-1. The CDR3 loop spans 13 amino acids. Germline assignment: CDR1 MDHEN and CDR2 SYDVKM. The CDR3 reads CASSLYGGPGQFF.

The CDR3 is CASSAGTGLEGETQYF. The J gene is TRBJ2-5, the V gene TRBV7-9; the D call of TRBD1 rests on TCRdb alone, since no DNA is present to check it. The CDR3 extends over 16 amino acids. Germline-derived CDR1 and CDR2 are SEHNR and FQNEAQ (reference sequence).

This rearrangement joins TRBV29-1 to TRBJ2-3; TCRdb indicates TRBD1, and absent DNA this call remains unverified. The V gene's germline CDR1 is SQVTM and CDR2 ANQGSEA. This CDR3 contains 16 residues. The CDR3 here is CSVEGPGETSTDTQYF.

J is TRBJ2-7 and V is TRBV21-1; TCRdb lists TRBD2, though no DNA is available to test this call. TRBV21-1 counts as a pseudogene. CDR3 length: 18 residues. CDR3 in amino acids: CASSNPVPIGAAPYEQYF.

The chain has TRBV5-5 and TRBJ2-6; absent DNA, TCRdb's TRBD1 call cannot be checked. The CDR3 is 16 amino acids. CDR1 and CDR2 from the germline V gene are SGHKS and YYEKEE (reference sequence). The CDR3 spells CASTQGPLSGANVLTF.

V gene TRBV20-1 combines with J gene TRBJ1-6. This CDR3 has 16 residues. Germline V gives CDR1 DFQATT, CDR2 SNEGSKA (reference sequence). The CDR3 is CSARFIESSYNSPLHF.

The V and J genes are TRBV28 and TRBJ2-1; TCRdb's D call, TRBD1, is unchecked because there is no DNA. The CDR3 runs to 12 residues. Germline lookup yields CDR1 MDHEN and CDR2 SYDVKM. CDR3 in amino acids: CASSPGRDEQFF.

CDR3 region: CASSLVAGIYNEQFF. This sequence joins TRBV3-2 and TRBJ2-1; TCRdb calls TRBD2, which cannot be checked without DNA. TRBV3-2 is termed a pseudogene. The CDR3 length is 15 residues.

This chain's CDR3 is CASSFASQETQYF. The chain has TRBV28 and TRBJ2-5. The V gene's germline CDR1 is MDHEN and CDR2 SYDVKM. The CDR3 totals 13 residues.

This chain links TRBV29-1 with TRBJ2-1. The germline CDR1 and CDR2 sequences are SQVTM and ANQGSEA. The CDR3 covers 11 residues. The CDR3 region is CSAVLHNEQFF.

The chain uses TRBV28 and TRBJ2-7; TCRdb outputs TRBD1, but without DNA this stays unchecked. Germline lookup yields CDR1 MDHEN and CDR2 SYDVKM. The CDR3 extends over 14 amino acids. The CDR3: CASSFLPGAYEQYF.

The chain uses TRBV5-1 and TRBJ2-1; the TCRdb D gene call, TRBD2, has no DNA to confirm it. Germline V gene data show CDR1 as SGHRS and CDR2 as YFSETQ. CDR3 length equals 15 residues. Here the CDR3 reads CASTDGGGVYNEQFF. Combining the CDR3 with reference TRBV5-1 and TRBJ2-1 gives the whole variable domain KAGVTQTPRYLIKTRGQQVTLSCSPISGHRSVSWYQQTPGQGLQFLFEYFSETQRNKGNFPGRFSGRQFSNSRSEMNVSTLELGDSALYLCASTDGGGVYNEQFFGPGTRLTVL.

The chain combines TRBV28 with TRBJ2-3; there is no DNA to check the TCRdb D call of TRBD2. CDR1 and CDR2 (germline): MDHEN, SYDVKM. The CDR3 covers 16 residues. The CDR3 loop reads CASSFGTSGSTDTQYF.

The genes are TRBV5-4 and TRBJ2-1; lacking DNA, the TRBD2 call made by TCRdb goes unchecked. Germline V lookup: CDR1 SGHNT, CDR2 YYREEE (reference sequence). This CDR3 has 13 amino acids. The CDR3 sequence: CASSLGWSGEQFF. The whole variable domain, filled in from reference TRBV5-4 and TRBJ2-1, reads ETGVTQSPTHLIKTRGQQVTLRCSSQSGHNTVSWYQQALGQGPQFIFQYYREEENGRGNFPPRFSGLQFPNYSSELNVNALELDDSALYLCASSLGWSGEQFFGPGTRLTVL.

This clonotype is deemed medium-sized (0.01 to 0.1%) by its frequency. V gene TRBV29-1 combines with J gene TRBJ2-2. From germline, CDR1 is SQVTM and CDR2 ANQGSEA. CDR3 length equals 12 residues. The CDR3 protein is CSVGANTGELFF.

V is TRBV20-1 and J is TRBJ2-7; TCRdb gives TRBD2 as the D gene, but with no DNA this cannot be confirmed. The germline gives CDR1 DFQATT, CDR2 SNEGSKA (reference sequence). The CDR3 loop spans 18 amino acids. This chain's CDR3 is CSARRPPTRASGPYEQYF.

The gene calls are TRBV7-2 and TRBJ2-7; TCRdb returns TRBD1, unconfirmable since there is no DNA. The CDR3 spans 14 residues. CDR1 SGHTA and CDR2 FQGNSA come from the germline V gene. The CDR3 loop is CASSFPTGAYEQYF.

The V gene is TRBV9, the J gene TRBJ2-2; the TCRdb D gene call, TRBD1, has no DNA to confirm it. Germline CDR1 SGDLS, CDR2 YYNGEE. CDR3 length equals 15 residues. The CDR3 loop is CASGSGRANTGELFF.

The J gene is TRBJ2-3, the V gene TRBV7-2; the TRBD1 assignment by TCRdb is unverifiable without DNA. The CDR3 contains 13 residues. Germline assignment: CDR1 SGHTA and CDR2 FQGNSA. The CDR3: CASSFEGTDTQYF. The complete variable domain, with remaining parts taken from reference TRBV7-2 and TRBJ2-3, reads GAGVSQSPSNKVTEKGKDVELRCDPISGHTALYWYRQSLGQGLEFLIYFQGNSAPDKSGLPSDRFSAERTGGSVSTLTIQRTQQEDSAVYLCASSFEGTDTQYFGPGTRLTVL.

V is TRBV15 and J is TRBJ2-1; TCRdb names TRBD2, which stays unverified in the absence of DNA. The CDR3 contains 14 residues. Looked up from germline, CDR1 is LNHNV and CDR2 is YYDKDF (reference sequence). The CDR3 here is CATSTGGAYNEQFF.

This chain joins TRBV6-4 and TRBJ2-3; TCRdb gives TRBD1 as the D gene, but with no DNA this cannot be confirmed. Germline V gives CDR1 MRHNA, CDR2 SNTAGT. The length of the CDR3 is 15 residues. This chain's CDR3 is CASSNGGHSTDTQYF.

This chain links TRBV7-9 with TRBJ1-5; TCRdb reports TRBD1, a call that lacks DNA to check it against. The CDR3 is 16 residues long. Germline V CDR1 and CDR2: SEHNR, FQNEAQ (reference sequence). Here the CDR3 reads CASSLTSGDSNQPQHF.

The V gene is TRBV6-4, the J gene TRBJ2-7; TCRdb's D gene call, TRBD1, goes unchecked for lack of DNA. The CDR3 runs 18 residues. The V gene's germline CDR1 is MRHNA and CDR2 SNTAGT. The CDR3 sequence: CASSARNRNRGASYEQYF.

V is TRBV4-3 and J is TRBJ1-1. CDR1 is LGHNA, CDR2 YSLEER, per germline. There are 14 residues in the CDR3. The chain's CDR3 is CASSQGELYTEAFF.

The rearrangement uses TRBV28 and TRBJ2-7. Germline V gene sequence: CDR1 MDHEN, CDR2 SYDVKM. This CDR3 spans 12 amino acids. CDR3 residues: CASSRYRNEQYF. Full variable domain (missing parts from reference TRBV28 and TRBJ2-7): DVKVTQSSRYLVKRTGEKVFLECVQDMDHENMFWYRQDPGLGLRLIYFSYDVKMKEKGDIPEGYSVSREKKERFSLILESASTNQTSMYLCASSRYRNEQYFGPGTRLTVT.

The genes are TRBV4-1 and TRBJ2-1; with no DNA, the TCRdb D assignment of TRBD2 cannot be verified. The CDR3 spans 20 residues. In germline, CDR1 is MGHRA, CDR2 YSYEKL. The CDR3 spells CASSQPLYSAPGLARNEQFF.

The chain recombines TRBV2 with TRBJ2-7; TCRdb reports TRBD2, a call that lacks DNA to check it against. The germline gives CDR1 SNHLY, CDR2 FYNNEI. This CDR3 is built from 13 residues. The CDR3 spells CASSGDSSYEQYF.

The chain links TRBV4-1 to TRBJ2-7. Germline V gives CDR1 MGHRA, CDR2 YSYEKL. The CDR3 has 14 amino acids. The CDR3 protein is CASSQAPGALEQYF.

This rearrangement joins TRBV6-2 or TRBV6-3 to TRBJ2-3; no DNA is available, so the TRBD1 call from TCRdb remains unchecked. In germline, CDR1 is MNHEY, CDR2 SVGEGT. This CDR3 has 17 residues. The CDR3 reads CASSYAPGQAFTDTQYF.

The rearrangement links TRBV11-3 to TRBJ2-1. From germline, CDR1 is SGHNT and CDR2 YENEEA. The CDR3 is made up of 15 amino acids. The CDR3 spells CASSLSASSYNEQFF.